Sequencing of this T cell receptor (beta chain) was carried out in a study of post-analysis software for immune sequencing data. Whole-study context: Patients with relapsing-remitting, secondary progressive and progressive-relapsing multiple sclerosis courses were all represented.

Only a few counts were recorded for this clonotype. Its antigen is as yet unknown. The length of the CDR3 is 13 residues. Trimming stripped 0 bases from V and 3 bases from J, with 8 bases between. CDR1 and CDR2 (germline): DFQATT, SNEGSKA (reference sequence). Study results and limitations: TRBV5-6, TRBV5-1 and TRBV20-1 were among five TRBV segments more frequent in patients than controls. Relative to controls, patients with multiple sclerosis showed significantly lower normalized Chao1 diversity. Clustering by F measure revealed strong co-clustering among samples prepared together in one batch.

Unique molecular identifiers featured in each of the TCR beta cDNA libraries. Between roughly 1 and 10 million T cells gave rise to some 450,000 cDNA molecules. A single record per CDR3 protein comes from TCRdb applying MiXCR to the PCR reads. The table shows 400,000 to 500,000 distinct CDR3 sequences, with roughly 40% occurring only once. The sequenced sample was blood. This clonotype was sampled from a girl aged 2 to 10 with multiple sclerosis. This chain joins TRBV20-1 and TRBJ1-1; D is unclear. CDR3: CSARDFGDTEAFF. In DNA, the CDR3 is TGCAGTGCTAGAGATTTCGGGGACACTGAAGCTTTCTTT.